This TCR beta chain was sequenced in a study of identical twins. In the case of this clonotype: The antigen is not known.

TCRdb fed the 5' RACE reads into MiXCR, producing one record per CDR3 protein. In the table there are roughly 470,000 distinct CDR3 sequences, about 13% of which are singletons. The CDR3 covers 14 residues. V lost 6 bases, J lost 0 bases, and 9 bases lay in between. Study findings and constraints: Among monozygotic twins, out-of-frame TCR alpha sharing exceeded what models predicted.

This same sample was also part of a study on yellow fever vaccine responses in identical twins.

The sequencing input was CD4+ T cells sorted from blood. The genes are TRBV12-3 or TRBV12-4 and TRBJ1-3, with D maybe TRBD1 (6 bases). This clonotype originated in a woman aged 18-29 years in good health. In DNA form, the CDR3 reads TGTGCCAGCAGGCAGGACAGCTCTGGAAACACCATATATTTT. Protein product: CASRQDSSGNTIYF.